This is a list of T cell receptor beta chains from one sample in a study of cytomegalovirus exposure and HLA in healthy donors. TCRdb's copy holds only in-frame clones and misses some; the assay was immunoSEQ multiplex PCR. Of around 95,000 clones in the sample, just under 80% were seen once. Sequencing used PBMCs. Receptor source: a woman aged 40 to 49 in good health and CMV-seropositive. The CDR3 runs from the conserved cysteine through the conserved F or W. The D gene is left open where the match is weak. Clone size is shown for a subset of rows, as once, few, many or a class of expanded clone.

d_call: -; v_call: TRBV5-6; clone_size: -; j_call: TRBJ2-5; cdr3_nt: TGTGCCAGCAGCTTGCCCGGGAAGGAGACCCAGTACTTC; cdr3_aa: CASSLPGKETQYF
d_call: TRBD1; v_call: TRBV5-1; clone_size: -; j_call: TRBJ1-1; cdr3_nt: TGCGCCAGCAGCCTCGGACAGGCTGGTGAAGCTTTCTTT; cdr3_aa: CASSLGQAGEAFF
d_call: TRBD2; v_call: TRBV7-8; clone_size: few; j_call: TRBJ2-7; cdr3_nt: TGTGCCAGCATCGGGACTAGCGGTTCCTACGAGCAGTACTTC; cdr3_aa: CASIGTSGSYEQYF
d_call: TRBD2; v_call: TRBV6-6; clone_size: -; j_call: TRBJ2-7; cdr3_nt: TGTGCCAGCAGCTTCGGACTAGCGGGAGGAGGGGAGCAGTACTTC; cdr3_aa: CASSFGLAGGGEQYF
d_call: -; v_call: TRBV4-1; clone_size: -; j_call: TRBJ2-2; cdr3_nt: TGCGCCAGCAGCCAAGGCCCGCCGGTCGGGTACTCGAACACCGGGGAGCTGTTTTTT; cdr3_aa: CASSQGPPVGYSNTGELFF
d_call: -; v_call: TRBV6-6; clone_size: -; j_call: TRBJ2-7; cdr3_nt: TGTGCCAGCAGTTACTCAAGAGCCTACGAGCAGTACTTC; cdr3_aa: CASSYSRAYEQYF
d_call: TRBD2; v_call: TRBV11-2; clone_size: once; j_call: TRBJ2-2; cdr3_nt: TGTGCCAGCAGCTTGAGACTAGCGGGAGTTGCCGGGGAGCTGTTTTTT; cdr3_aa: CASSLRLAGVAGELFF
d_call: TRBD1; v_call: TRBV14; clone_size: -; j_call: TRBJ2-3; cdr3_nt: TGTGCCAGCAGCCAGATACAGGGGGCCTACACAGATACGCAGTATTTT; cdr3_aa: CASSQIQGAYTDTQYF
d_call: TRBD2; v_call: TRBV27; clone_size: -; j_call: TRBJ2-2; cdr3_nt: TGTGCCAGCAGACTTATGGGACTAGCGAACACCGGGGAGCTGTTTTTT; cdr3_aa: CASRLMGLANTGELFF
d_call: TRBD2; v_call: TRBV5-4; clone_size: once; j_call: TRBJ2-3; cdr3_nt: TGTGCCAGCAGCTTGAGGGGCGGGAGTACAGATACGCAGTATTTT; cdr3_aa: CASSLRGGSTDTQYF
d_call: -; v_call: TRBV29-1; clone_size: -; j_call: TRBJ1-3; cdr3_nt: TGCAGCGGGCAGATACCCTCTGGAAACACCATATATTTT; cdr3_aa: CSGQIPSGNTIYF
d_call: TRBD2; v_call: TRBV4-1; clone_size: -; j_call: TRBJ2-5; cdr3_nt: TGCGCCAGCAGCCAAGATTTCACTAGCGGCCGGGGGACCCAGTACTTC; cdr3_aa: CASSQDFTSGRGTQYF
d_call: -; v_call: TRBV7-6; clone_size: -; j_call: TRBJ2-1; cdr3_nt: TGTGCCAGCAGCTTAGGAGGCACCTACAATGAGCAGTTCTTC; cdr3_aa: CASSLGGTYNEQFF
d_call: TRBD2; v_call: TRBV19; clone_size: -; j_call: TRBJ2-7; cdr3_nt: TGTGCCAGTAGCCAGAGCGGGAGTTTCTACGAGCAGTACTTC; cdr3_aa: CASSQSGSFYEQYF
d_call: TRBD2; v_call: TRBV15; clone_size: -; j_call: TRBJ2-3; cdr3_nt: TGTGCCACCAGCACCGGGACTAGCGGGAGGGACGGGGGGGCAGATACGCAGTATTTT; cdr3_aa: CATSTGTSGRDGGADTQYF
d_call: TRBD1; v_call: TRBV28; clone_size: -; j_call: TRBJ2-2; cdr3_nt: TGTGCCAGCAGTTTAAGGGACAGTGTTTCCGGGGAGCTGTTTTTT; cdr3_aa: CASSLRDSVSGELFF
d_call: -; v_call: TRBV5-1; clone_size: -; j_call: TRBJ1-2; cdr3_nt: TGCGCCAGCAGCTTTTCAGGCGACGATGGCTACACCTTC; cdr3_aa: CASSFSGDDGYTF
d_call: -; v_call: TRBV27; clone_size: -; j_call: TRBJ2-7; cdr3_nt: TGTGCCAGCAGTCTTTCCGGGACAATGAGTTACGAGCAGTACTTC; cdr3_aa: CASSLSGTMSYEQYF
d_call: TRBD2; v_call: TRBV5-1; clone_size: -; j_call: TRBJ2-1; cdr3_nt: TGCGCCAGCAGGGCGGGAGATCAGTCCTACAATGAGCAGTTCTTC; cdr3_aa: CASRAGDQSYNEQFF
d_call: TRBD1; v_call: TRBV5-1; clone_size: -; j_call: TRBJ1-4; cdr3_nt: TGCGCCAGGACCCGGGACAGTGTTGCAACTAATGAAAAACTGTTTTTT; cdr3_aa: CARTRDSVATNEKLFF
d_call: TRBD1; v_call: TRBV6-1; clone_size: -; j_call: TRBJ1-5; cdr3_nt: TGTGCCAGCAGTGTGGAGGGGGTACAGGGGTTAAGTCAGCCCCAGCATTTT; cdr3_aa: CASSVEGVQGLSQPQHF
d_call: TRBD1; v_call: TRBV12-5; clone_size: once; j_call: TRBJ2-6; cdr3_nt: TGTGCTAGTGGTTTGTGGGGACAGGGGAGGGAAGGGGCCAACGTCCTGACTTTC; cdr3_aa: CASGLWGQGREGANVLTF
d_call: -; v_call: TRBV19; clone_size: -; j_call: TRBJ2-7; cdr3_nt: TGTGCCAGTAGCTTGCGTATAGCGGACGAGCAGTACTTC; cdr3_aa: CASSLRIADEQYF
d_call: -; v_call: TRBV15; clone_size: -; j_call: TRBJ2-1; cdr3_nt: TGTGCCACCAGCAGAGATACAGGGTCCAATGAGCAGTTCTTC; cdr3_aa: CATSRDTGSNEQFF
d_call: -; v_call: TRBV7-6; clone_size: -; j_call: TRBJ2-3; cdr3_nt: TGTGCCAGCAGCTTATCATTGGGCCAAGCCACAGATACGCAGTATTTT; cdr3_aa: CASSLSLGQATDTQYF
d_call: TRBD1; v_call: TRBV4-2; clone_size: -; j_call: TRBJ2-2; cdr3_nt: TGTGCCAGCAGAGTGGACAGGGCGAACACCGGGGAGCTGTTTTTT; cdr3_aa: CASRVDRANTGELFF
d_call: -; v_call: TRBV7-8; clone_size: -; j_call: TRBJ1-1; cdr3_nt: TGTGCCAGCAGCTCAGGACAGCCTGAGTACACTGAAGCTTTCTTT; cdr3_aa: CASSSGQPEYTEAFF
d_call: -; v_call: TRBV19; clone_size: -; j_call: TRBJ1-5; cdr3_nt: TGTGCCAGTAGTATCGCCAGGGGTGGCAATCAGCCCCAGCATTTT; cdr3_aa: CASSIARGGNQPQHF
d_call: -; v_call: TRBV6-5; clone_size: few; j_call: TRBJ1-2; cdr3_nt: TGTGCCAGCAGTAAGGGAGACGGCTACACCTTC; cdr3_aa: CASSKGDGYTF
d_call: -; v_call: TRBV7-2; clone_size: -; j_call: TRBJ2-3; cdr3_nt: TGTGCCAGCAGCTTAGCAGGTAGAGAGGCAGATACGCAGTATTTT; cdr3_aa: CASSLAGREADTQYF
d_call: -; v_call: TRBV28; clone_size: few; j_call: TRBJ1-1; cdr3_nt: TGTGCCAGCAGTCCGCGGACTATTGCGGACACTGAAGCTTTCTTT; cdr3_aa: CASSPRTIADTEAFF
d_call: TRBD2; v_call: TRBV2; clone_size: -; j_call: TRBJ2-5; cdr3_nt: TGTGCCAGCAGTGGCGGTCTAGCGGCGGGGGAGACCCAGTACTTC; cdr3_aa: CASSGGLAAGETQYF
d_call: TRBD1; v_call: TRBV19; clone_size: -; j_call: TRBJ1-5; cdr3_nt: TGTGCCAGTAGCCCACCGCCGGGACAGGGGAATCAGCCCCAGCATTTT; cdr3_aa: CASSPPPGQGNQPQHF
d_call: TRBD1; v_call: TRBV6-6; clone_size: -; j_call: TRBJ1-5; cdr3_nt: TGTGCCAGCAGGGGGACAGGGGGCATGGGCAATCAGCCCCAGCATTTT; cdr3_aa: CASRGTGGMGNQPQHF
d_call: TRBD2; v_call: TRBV6-4; clone_size: -; j_call: TRBJ2-1; cdr3_nt: TGTGCCAGCAGTGATATAGCGGGTCGCTCCTACAATGAGCAGTTCTTC; cdr3_aa: CASSDIAGRSYNEQFF
d_call: TRBD2; v_call: TRBV4-2; clone_size: -; j_call: TRBJ2-1; cdr3_nt: TGTGCCAGCAGCCAAGATGTAGGGGCTAGCGGGATCGGCAATGAGCAGTTCTTC; cdr3_aa: CASSQDVGASGIGNEQFF
d_call: TRBD2; v_call: TRBV5-4; clone_size: -; j_call: TRBJ2-1; cdr3_nt: TGTGCCAGCAGCTTGGGGTCGGGACTAGCGGACAATGAGCAGTTCTTC; cdr3_aa: CASSLGSGLADNEQFF
d_call: -; v_call: TRBV19; clone_size: few; j_call: TRBJ2-7; cdr3_nt: TGTGCCAGTAGTGCCGCGGGTTACCACGAGCAGTACTTC; cdr3_aa: CASSAAGYHEQYF
d_call: -; v_call: TRBV9; clone_size: -; j_call: TRBJ2-7; cdr3_nt: TGTGCCAGCAGCCCCCCTCAGGCCCCCTACGAGCAGTACTTC; cdr3_aa: CASSPPQAPYEQYF
d_call: -; v_call: TRBV28; clone_size: -; j_call: TRBJ1-3; cdr3_nt: TGTGCCAGCAGTTTTGCATCAACAGGGTCCGGAAACACCATATATTTT; cdr3_aa: CASSFASTGSGNTIYF
d_call: -; v_call: TRBV19; clone_size: few; j_call: TRBJ1-1; cdr3_nt: TGTGCCAGTAGTGACCACATGGAGACTGAAGCTTTCTTT; cdr3_aa: CASSDHMETEAFF
d_call: -; v_call: TRBV14; clone_size: -; j_call: TRBJ2-7; cdr3_nt: TGTGCCAGCAGCCAAGATGGTATCAGGCGTGACGAGCAGTACTTC; cdr3_aa: CASSQDGIRRDEQYF
d_call: TRBD1; v_call: TRBV6-4; clone_size: -; j_call: TRBJ1-1; cdr3_nt: TGTGCCAGCAGGCTGGACAGGTTGAACACTGAAGCTTTCTTT; cdr3_aa: CASRLDRLNTEAFF
d_call: -; v_call: TRBV28; clone_size: -; j_call: TRBJ2-3; cdr3_nt: TGTGCCAGCAGTCCATGGCGAGCGGTTGCAGATACGCAGTATTTT; cdr3_aa: CASSPWRAVADTQYF
d_call: -; v_call: TRBV7-2; clone_size: -; j_call: TRBJ2-5; cdr3_nt: TGTGCCAGCAGCCGAGACAGCCTCGGGACCCAGTACTTC; cdr3_aa: CASSRDSLGTQYF
d_call: -; v_call: TRBV19; clone_size: -; j_call: TRBJ1-2; cdr3_nt: TGTGCCAGTAGTAAACGACAGTTCTCGGACTATGGCTACACCTTC; cdr3_aa: CASSKRQFSDYGYTF
d_call: -; v_call: TRBV5-1; clone_size: -; j_call: TRBJ2-3; cdr3_nt: TGCGCCAGCAGCTTGACGGGCGGGCACAACACAGATACGCAGTATTTT; cdr3_aa: CASSLTGGHNTDTQYF
d_call: TRBD2; v_call: TRBV30; clone_size: -; j_call: TRBJ2-3; cdr3_nt: TGTGCCTGGACTGGACTAGCGGGAGTTGGCACAGATACGCAGTATTTT; cdr3_aa: CAWTGLAGVGTDTQYF
d_call: -; v_call: TRBV29-1; clone_size: -; j_call: TRBJ2-7; cdr3_nt: TGCAGCGTTGGAGTAGTATCCTACGAGCAGTACTTC; cdr3_aa: CSVGVVSYEQYF
d_call: -; v_call: TRBV6-5; clone_size: -; j_call: TRBJ1-2; cdr3_nt: TGTGCCAGCAGTCCCCTTGCCGGCTATGGCTACACCTTC; cdr3_aa: CASSPLAGYGYTF
d_call: TRBD1; v_call: TRBV6-1; clone_size: -; j_call: TRBJ2-7; cdr3_nt: TGTGCCAGCAGGCTACCGGGACAGGGGGCCTACGAGCAGTACTTC; cdr3_aa: CASRLPGQGAYEQYF
d_call: -; v_call: TRBV30; clone_size: few; j_call: TRBJ1-1; cdr3_nt: TGTGCCTGGAGGGTACAGGGTGGTGGGGCTGAAGCTTTCTTT; cdr3_aa: CAWRVQGGGAEAFF
d_call: -; v_call: TRBV5-1; clone_size: -; j_call: TRBJ2-7; cdr3_nt: TGCGCCAGCAGCTTAGACGAAGCGCGAACCTACGAGCAGTACTTC; cdr3_aa: CASSLDEARTYEQYF
d_call: -; v_call: TRBV5-1; clone_size: -; j_call: TRBJ2-1; cdr3_nt: TGCGCCAGCAGCTTGCAGGCCGGGGTCTTGGGAAATGAGCAGTTCTTC; cdr3_aa: CASSLQAGVLGNEQFF